Many counts were recorded for the clone carrying this T cell receptor (beta chain). Its antigen is currently unknown. The CDR3 runs 12 residues. V was shortened by 4 bases and J by 8 bases, with 12 bases between the two germline ends. The germline CDR1 and CDR2 sequences are SGHRS and YFSETQ. Using its own MiXCR run on the 5' RACE reads, TCRdb lists one record per CDR3 protein. The table has some 790,000 distinct CDR3 sequences, 15% to 20% seen once. This record comes from a study of identical twins. Study results and limitations: Twins shared beta out-of-frame sequences in excess, but this excess was weaker.

These data also formed part of another study, on T cells expressing NK-cell markers.

The sequenced sample consisted of PBMCs. The receptor was isolated from a woman aged 18-35 years in good health. The chain employs TRBV5-1 and TRBJ2-5; tentative D call: TRBD1 (6 bases). The CDR3 protein is CASSEDSSTQYF. The CDR3 bases are TGCGCCAGCAGCGAGGACAGTTCAACCCAGTACTTC.